The 4 T cell receptor beta chains presented below share a single source sample, sequenced in a study of control samples from healthy donors and cancer patients. Measured with immunoSEQ multiplex PCR; TCRdb has only the in-frame clones, and not every one. The data contain over 150,000 clones, around 94% of them singletons. The sequenced sample consisted of blood. The receptor set was obtained from a woman aged 18-29 years in good health.

The chain has TRBV5-1 and TRBJ2-5; 8 nucleotides match TRBD2. The CDR3 sequence is 16 residues long. With V trimmed by 0 bases and J by 1 base, 5 bases remained unmatched. Germline V gene sequence: CDR1 SGHRS, CDR2 YFSETQ. The CDR3: CASSLVYSGIQETQYF. For the CDR3, the DNA is TGCGCCAGCAGCTTGGTTTATAGCGGGATCCAAGAGACCCAGTACTTC.

The V call is TRBV19, the J call TRBJ1-1; a possible D gene is TRBD1 (6 bases). The germline V gene encodes CDR1 LNHDA and CDR2 SQIVND (reference sequence). V was shortened by 0 bases and J by 3 bases, with 14 bases between the two germline ends. CDR3 length equals 16 residues. The CDR3 reads CASSIDGRGMHTEAFF. The CDR3, as DNA: TGTGCCAGTAGTATAGATGGCAGGGGAATGCACACTGAAGCTTTCTTT.

J is TRBJ2-1 and V is TRBV7-9, with 8 bases that match TRBD1. With 2 bases clipped from V and 10 bases from J, the junction kept 7 bases outside the gene matches. Per germline, CDR1 SEHNR and CDR2 FQNEAQ (reference sequence). The CDR3 runs 14 residues. CDR3 coding DNA: TGTGCCAGCAGCTTACGACAGGGGTTTGGGGAGCAGTTCTTC. Residues: CASSLRQGFGEQFF.

The chain carries TRBV6-5 and TRBJ2-2; no clear D gene. V lost 4 bases, J lost 2 bases, and 11 bases lay in between. Germline V CDR1 and CDR2: MNHEY, SVGAGI. This CDR3 comprises 15 residues. CDR3 DNA sequence: TGTGCCAGCAGTTCAAAGTCGAAAAACACCGGGGAGCTGTTTTTT. Translating gives CASSSKSKNTGELFF.